The following is a T cell receptor (beta chain) sequence with its context. Its antigen has not been determined. From each donor, an approximately 2.6 ml peripheral blood sample was collected into PAXgene tubes and kept at -80 degrees C. Total RNA was isolated from whole blood with the PAXgene blood miRNA kit on an automated QIAcube, without T cell sorting. Peripheral blood from monozygotic twin pairs who were concordant or discordant for inflammatory bowel disease underwent deep TCRalpha and TCRbeta repertoire profiling using unique molecular barcoding. Smoking habits were recorded for all twin pairs, and individuals were classified as current, former or never smokers. The CDR3 runs 15 amino acids, cysteine and phenylalanine included. No DNA is listed. CDR1 LNHNV and CDR2 YYDKDF are derived from the germline V gene (reference sequence). Library generation was performed with 5' RACE. For each TCR library, 3,500 to 4,500 ng of total RNA was used. For each sample, cDNA synthesis was carried out in eight separate reactions using SMARTScribe reverse transcriptase. During cDNA synthesis, template switching introduced unique molecular identifiers that contained a 6-nucleotide sample barcode. Amplification of TCRalpha and TCRbeta cDNA involved two nested PCRs of approximately 17 and 9 cycles, and each PCR was followed by bead purification. Before amplification, the cDNA was treated with uracil DNA-glycosylase and purified using the QIAquick PCR purification kit. In the second PCR, Illumina TruSeq-compatible adapters and sample-specific barcodes were added. TapeStation and Qubit were used to check library quality and concentration, and 5 to 6.5 ng of each library went into the pool. Sequencing of pooled libraries was carried out on an Illumina HiSeq2500 single-index Rapid Run using 2 x 100 bp reads and custom sequencing primers. Per the original workflow: PCR and sequencing errors were corrected by UMI-based consensus assembly using MiGEC version 1.2.6. MiXCR version 2.1.1 handled V(D)J alignment, clonotype assembly and CDR3 extraction. To normalise gene usage, clonotype sharing and MAIT/NKT TCR abundance, the top 1000, 10 000 and 20 000 clonotypes in each sample were analysed. Diversity was computed as the inverse Simpson index with the vegan R package after downsampling to 27 000 UMIs. Paired Mann-Whitney U tests were applied to discordant twin pairs, with Benjamini-Hochberg correction for multiple testing. After TCRdb reprocessed the reads, each CDR3 protein sequence was kept as one row, without DNA. These V and J calls originate from TCRdb's pipeline instead of the authors' own analysis. The sample's clone listing holds 190,000 or so distinct CDR3 sequences. In total, the top ten clones hold less than 2% of the sample.

This entry belongs to a study of monozygotic twins with inflammatory bowel disease (dated by TCRdb to the late 2010s). Turning to the overall study: The full study comprised around 28 monozygotic twin pairs: nine German pairs (four IBD-concordant, five IBD-discordant) and 19 IBD-discordant Danish pairs. Each individual had, on average, about 151 000 unique TCRalpha sequences and 181 000 unique TCRbeta sequences available for analysis. Within discordant pairs, disease-associated traits were sought mainly by comparing IBD patients with their genetically identical healthy co-twins. General conclusions and limits of the study: Compared with healthy twins, IBD patients had fewer clonotypes in common with other individuals, a difference most pronounced in patients showing signs of disease activity. Background noise and inter-individual variability may have been introduced into the repertoires by the differing immunosuppressive treatments among patients. A decrease in TCRbeta repertoire diversity, as measured by inverse Simpson index, was observed in IBD patients compared with their healthy co-twins. The analysis was unable to tell different T cell subtypes apart. The results gave no support for a single strong signal or clonotype linked to IBD. Repertoire similarity did not differ between concordant and discordant twins, possibly due to limited statistical power.

The receptor was derived from a human donor with ulcerative colitis or Crohn's disease, or a healthy co-twin of an affected twin (not recorded which). What was sequenced was blood. The chain links TRBV15 with TRBJ2-7; TCRdb gives TRBD1 as the D gene, but with no DNA this cannot be confirmed. This receptor has the CDR3 CATSRETGGLGEQYF.